Sequencing of this T cell receptor beta chain was carried out in a study of blood T cell repertoires in COVID-19. The wider study: The study drew acute and convalescent COVID-19 samples from the United States, Italy and Spain.

Cohort 3 donors were reported recovered after two negative PCRs, clearance, or symptom resolution. V was cut by 5 bases and J by 5 bases, with 6 bases left in between. This CDR3 has 11 residues. The repertoire was sequenced with immunoSEQ multiplex PCR; TCRdb's copy has only in-frame clones and lacks some. The table shows just over 300,000 clones, with about 87% occurring only once. The clonotype originates from a woman under 30 who had recovered from COVID-19. The rearrangement uses TRBV12-3 or TRBV12-4 and TRBJ2-5; D gene uncertain. Sequenced input: PBMCs or T cells enriched from blood (not recorded which). CDR3 in amino acids: CASSQMETQYF. CDR3 in DNA: TGTGCCAGCAGTCAGATGGAGACCCAGTACTTC.